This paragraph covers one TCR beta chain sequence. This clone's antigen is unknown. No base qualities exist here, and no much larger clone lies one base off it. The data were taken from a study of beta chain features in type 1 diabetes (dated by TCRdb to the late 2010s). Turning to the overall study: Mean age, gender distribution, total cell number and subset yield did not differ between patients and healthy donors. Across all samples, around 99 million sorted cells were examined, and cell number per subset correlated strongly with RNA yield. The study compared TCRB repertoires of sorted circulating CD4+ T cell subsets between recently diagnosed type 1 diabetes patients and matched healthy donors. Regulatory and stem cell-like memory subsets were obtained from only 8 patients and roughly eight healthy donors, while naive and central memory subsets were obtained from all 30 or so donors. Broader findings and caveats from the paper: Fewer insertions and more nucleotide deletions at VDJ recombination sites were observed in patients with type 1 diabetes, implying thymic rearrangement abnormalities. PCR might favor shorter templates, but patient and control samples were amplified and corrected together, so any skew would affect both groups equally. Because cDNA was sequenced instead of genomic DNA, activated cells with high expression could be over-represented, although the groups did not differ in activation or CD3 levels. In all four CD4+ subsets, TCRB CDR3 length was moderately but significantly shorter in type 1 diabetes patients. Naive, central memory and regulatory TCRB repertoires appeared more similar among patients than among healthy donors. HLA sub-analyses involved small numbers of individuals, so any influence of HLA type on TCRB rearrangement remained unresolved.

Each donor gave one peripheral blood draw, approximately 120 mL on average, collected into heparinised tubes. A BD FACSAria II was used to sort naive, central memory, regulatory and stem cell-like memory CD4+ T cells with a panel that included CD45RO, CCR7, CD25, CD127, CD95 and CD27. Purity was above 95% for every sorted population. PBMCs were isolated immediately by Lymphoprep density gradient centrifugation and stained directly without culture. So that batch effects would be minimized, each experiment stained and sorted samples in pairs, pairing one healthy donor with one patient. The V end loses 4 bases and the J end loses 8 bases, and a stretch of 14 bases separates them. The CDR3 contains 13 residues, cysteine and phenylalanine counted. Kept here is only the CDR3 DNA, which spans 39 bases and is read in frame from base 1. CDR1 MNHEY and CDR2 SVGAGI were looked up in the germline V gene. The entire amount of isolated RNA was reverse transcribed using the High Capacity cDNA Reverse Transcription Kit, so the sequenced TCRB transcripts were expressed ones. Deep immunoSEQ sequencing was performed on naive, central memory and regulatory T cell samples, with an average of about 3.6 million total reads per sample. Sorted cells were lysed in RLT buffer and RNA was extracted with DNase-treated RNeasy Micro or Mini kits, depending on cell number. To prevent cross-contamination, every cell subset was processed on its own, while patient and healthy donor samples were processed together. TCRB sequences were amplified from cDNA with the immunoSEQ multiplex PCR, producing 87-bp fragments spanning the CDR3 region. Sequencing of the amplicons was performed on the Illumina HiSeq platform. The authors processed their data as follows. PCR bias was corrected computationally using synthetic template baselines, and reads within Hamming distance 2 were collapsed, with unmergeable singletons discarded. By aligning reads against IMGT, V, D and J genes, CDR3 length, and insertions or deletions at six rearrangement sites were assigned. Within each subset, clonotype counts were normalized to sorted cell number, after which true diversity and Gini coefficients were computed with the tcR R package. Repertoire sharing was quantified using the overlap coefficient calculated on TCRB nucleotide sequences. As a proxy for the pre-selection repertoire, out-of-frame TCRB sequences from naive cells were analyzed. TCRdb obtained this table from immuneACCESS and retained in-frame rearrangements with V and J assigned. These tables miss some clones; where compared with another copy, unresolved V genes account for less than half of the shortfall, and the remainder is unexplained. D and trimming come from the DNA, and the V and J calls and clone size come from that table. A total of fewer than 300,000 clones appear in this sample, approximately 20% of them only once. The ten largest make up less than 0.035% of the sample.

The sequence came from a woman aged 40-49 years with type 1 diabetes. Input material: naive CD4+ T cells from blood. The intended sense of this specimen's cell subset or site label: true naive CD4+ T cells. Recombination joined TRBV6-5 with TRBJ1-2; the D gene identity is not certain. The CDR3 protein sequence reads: CASSFRRTMGYTF. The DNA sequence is TGTGCCAGCAGTTTTCGACGGACTATGGGCTACACCTTC.